This TCR beta chain was documented in a study of Graves' ophthalmopathy and Graves' hyperthyroidism. Overall study results and limits: From stable hyperthyroidism, ophthalmopathy was separated by a 13-signature model with about 88% sensitivity and approximately 81% specificity.

To note about this clonotype: Antigen: not known.

With 9 bases removed from V and 3 bases from J, the gap between germline ends came to 15 bases. The CDR3 totals 14 residues. Per germline, CDR1 LNHDA and CDR2 SQIVND (reference sequence). Beta-chain TCR CDR3 regions were amplified from RNA transcripts. First-round RT-PCR relied on HTBI primers, and a second-round multiplex PCR came next. TCRdb re-called the multiplex PCR reads through MiXCR, storing one row per CDR3 protein. The sample holds almost 750,000 distinct CDR3 sequences, 40% seen once. Exclusion applied to patients with other autoimmune diseases, uncontrolled infections, pregnancy or lactation.

The gene calls are TRBV19 and TRBJ1-5; D might be TRBD1 (6 bases). Sequencing was performed on peripheral blood. This TCR was sampled from an adult man with Graves' ophthalmopathy. The CDR3 spells CASSSRDINQPQHF. DNA of the CDR3: TGTGCCAGCAGTTCACGGGACATCAATCAGCCCCAGCATTTT. Full variable domain (rest looked up from reference TRBV19 and TRBJ1-5): DGGITQSPKYLFRKEGQNVTLSCEQNLNHDAMYWYRQDPGQGLRLIYYSQIVNDFQKGDIAEGYSVSREKKESFPLTVTSAQKNPTAFYLCASSSRDINQPQHFGDGTRLSIL.